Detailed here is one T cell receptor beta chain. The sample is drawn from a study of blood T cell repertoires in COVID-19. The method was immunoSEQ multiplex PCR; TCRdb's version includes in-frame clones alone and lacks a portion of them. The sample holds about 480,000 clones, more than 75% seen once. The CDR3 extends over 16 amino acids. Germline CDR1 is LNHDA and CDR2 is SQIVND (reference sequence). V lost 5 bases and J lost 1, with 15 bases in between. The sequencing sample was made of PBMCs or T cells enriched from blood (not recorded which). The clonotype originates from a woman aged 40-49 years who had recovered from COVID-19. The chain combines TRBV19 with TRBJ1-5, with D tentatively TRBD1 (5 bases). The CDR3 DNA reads TGTGCCAGTAGTTATTCAGGGTTAGGGAGCAATCAGCCCCAGCATTTT. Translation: CASSYSGLGSNQPQHF. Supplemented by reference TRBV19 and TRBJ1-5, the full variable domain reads DGGITQSPKYLFRKEGQNVTLSCEQNLNHDAMYWYRQDPGQGLRLIYYSQIVNDFQKGDIAEGYSVSREKKESFPLTVTSAQKNPTAFYLCASSYSGLGSNQPQHFGDGTRLSIL.